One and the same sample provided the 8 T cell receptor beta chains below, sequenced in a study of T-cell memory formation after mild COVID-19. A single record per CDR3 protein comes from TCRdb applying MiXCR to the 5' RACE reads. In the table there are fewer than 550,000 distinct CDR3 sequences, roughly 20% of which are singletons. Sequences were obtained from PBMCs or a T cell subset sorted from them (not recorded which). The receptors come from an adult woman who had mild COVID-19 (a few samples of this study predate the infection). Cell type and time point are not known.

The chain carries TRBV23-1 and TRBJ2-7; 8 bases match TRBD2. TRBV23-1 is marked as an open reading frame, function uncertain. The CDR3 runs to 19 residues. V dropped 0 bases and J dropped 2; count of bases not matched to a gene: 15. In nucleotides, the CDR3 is TGCGCCAGCAGTCAATCGGACGGGATGATAGCGGGGATTGCCTACGAGCAGTACTTC. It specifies CASSQSDGMIAGIAYEQYF.

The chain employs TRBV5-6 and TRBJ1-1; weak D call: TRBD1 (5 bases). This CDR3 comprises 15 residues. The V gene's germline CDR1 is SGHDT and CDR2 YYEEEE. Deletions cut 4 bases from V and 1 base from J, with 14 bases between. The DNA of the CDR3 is TGTGCCAGCAGCCTGACCGGGGCAGCGAACACTGAAGCTTTCTTT. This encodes CASSLTGAANTEAFF.

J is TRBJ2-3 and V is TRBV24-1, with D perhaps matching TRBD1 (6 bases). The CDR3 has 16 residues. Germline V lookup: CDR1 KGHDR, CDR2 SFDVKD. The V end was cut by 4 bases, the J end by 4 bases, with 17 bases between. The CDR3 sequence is CATSDLVTGTADTQYF. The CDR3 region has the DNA TGTGCCACCAGTGACCTGGTAACAGGGACGGCAGATACGCAGTATTTT.

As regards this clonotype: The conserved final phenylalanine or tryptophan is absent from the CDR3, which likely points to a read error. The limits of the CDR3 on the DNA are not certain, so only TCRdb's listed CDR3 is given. Here the CDR3 reads CASSQSWSP. The chain employs TRBV23-1 and TRBJ2-7. TRBV23-1 is placed among ORFs of uncertain function. The CDR3 spans 9 residues, counting both ends.

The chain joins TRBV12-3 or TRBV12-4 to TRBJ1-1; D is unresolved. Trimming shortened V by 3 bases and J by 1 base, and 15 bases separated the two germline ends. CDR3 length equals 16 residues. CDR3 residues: CASSFFFGRTNTEAFF. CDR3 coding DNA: TGTGCCAGCAGTTTTTTTTTCGGACGGACGAACACTGAAGCTTTCTTT.

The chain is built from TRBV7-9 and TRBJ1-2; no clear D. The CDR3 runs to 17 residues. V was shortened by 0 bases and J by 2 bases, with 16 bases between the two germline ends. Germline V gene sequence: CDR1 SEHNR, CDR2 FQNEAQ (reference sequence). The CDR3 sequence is CASSLAAGPGPNYGYTF. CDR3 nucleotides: TGTGCCAGCAGCTTAGCGGCTGGTCCGGGCCCCAACTATGGCTACACCTTC.

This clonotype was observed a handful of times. CDR3 in amino acids: CASSKGGVDTQYF. The CDR3 bases are TGTGCCAGCAGTAAAGGGGGTGTGGATACGCAGTATTTT. The chain has TRBV12-3 or TRBV12-4 and TRBJ2-3; D possibly corresponds to TRBD1 (6 bases). Trimming removed 5 bases from V and 6 bases from J, with 12 bases in between. The CDR3 has 13 residues.

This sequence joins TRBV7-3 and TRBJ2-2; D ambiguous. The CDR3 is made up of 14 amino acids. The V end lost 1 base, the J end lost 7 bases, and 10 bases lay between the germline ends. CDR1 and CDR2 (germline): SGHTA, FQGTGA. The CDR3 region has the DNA TGTGCCAGCAGCTTAAGCACGTGGAGCGGGGAGCTGTTTTTT. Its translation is CASSLSTWSGELFF.